These 23 T cell receptor beta chains were all obtained from the same sample, sequenced in a study of blood T cells in healthy people across ages (dated by TCRdb to about 2015). The protocol used for the library was 5' RACE. Sequencing relied on an Illumina HiSeq 2500. A second PCR of about 6 to 11 cycles was run with a J-beta primer mix and a sample-barcoded 5' primer. TCRdb redid the processing of the public reads, applying fastp at Q25 and MiXCR, and retained in-frame beta chains. Each CDR3 protein appears once, grouped with its most common genes and DNA. For this sample the table gives roughly 500,000 distinct CDR3 sequences, of which approximately 27% were detected only once. The ten largest account for less than 20% of the sample. The sample taken for sequencing was blood. The receptor source for this set is a woman in her sixties or seventies in good health.

This clonotype appeared many times. The chain uses TRBV6-1 and TRBJ2-7, with 10 bases matching TRBD1. The V segment lost 5 bases and the J segment 6 bases; nucleotides outside the gene matches: 13. This CDR3 has 16 amino acids. The germline V gene has CDR1 MNHNS and CDR2 SASEGT. CDR3 protein: CASSKHETGGGGEQYF. CDR3 nucleotides: TGTGCCAGCAGTAAGCATGAGACAGGGGGCGGCGGCGAGCAGTACTTC.

This rearrangement joins TRBV6-5 to TRBJ2-1, with 9 bases fitting TRBD2. Germline CDR1 and CDR2: MNHEY and SVGAGI. V lost 2 bases, J lost 2 bases, and 7 bases stayed unmatched. This CDR3 has 17 amino acids. The CDR3, as DNA: TGTGCCAGCAGTTACCAGGCGGGGGGGCCGCCCTACAATGAGCAGTTCTTC. Protein product: CASSYQAGGPPYNEQFF.

This clonotype was seen ten or more times. V is TRBV6-2 or TRBV6-3 and J is TRBJ2-7; 9 bases are a match to TRBD1. The trim removed 6 bases at V and 2 bases at J, leaving 8 bases unmatched. Germline assignment: CDR1 MNHEY and CDR2 SVGEGT. The CDR3 extends over 15 amino acids. The CDR3 is CASSRTGQGPYEQYF. CDR3 nucleotides: TGTGCCAGCAGCCGTACTGGACAGGGGCCCTACGAGCAGTACTTC.

This clonotype has more than one count but fewer than ten. One junction end does not reproduce the germline sequence, and a read error may be involved. The chain is built from TRBV5-1 and TRBJ1-5; D gene uncertain. Per the germline V gene, CDR1 is SGHRS and CDR2 is YFSETQ. The CDR3 is 14 residues long. The CDR3 DNA is TGCGCCAGCAGCCAAGGGCTTAGCGATCAGCCCCAGCATTTT. It yields the protein CASSQGLSDQPQHF.

The CDR3 DNA is TGTGCCAGCAGTTTAAAATCGGCTGGTAGCTCCTACAATGAGCAGTTCTTC. Translation gives CASSLKSAGSSYNEQFF. The J gene is TRBJ2-1, the V gene TRBV28, with unresolved D. CDR1 and CDR2 (germline): MDHEN, SYDVKM. V gave up 2 bases and J gave up 0 bases, with 14 bases separating them. The CDR3 contains 17 residues.

This chain connects TRBV2 to TRBJ2-1, with D perhaps matching TRBD1 or TRBD2 (6 bases each). The CDR3 loop spans 14 amino acids. CDR1 SNHLY and CDR2 FYNNEI come from the germline V gene. V lost 10 bases to trimming and J lost 3 bases, with 16 bases between them. The CDR3 bases are TGTGCCACCTTAAGGGGGGCAGGCTACAATGAGCAGTTCTTC. Protein product: CATLRGAGYNEQFF.

The chain employs TRBV14 and TRBJ2-7; perhaps TRBD2 as D (5 bases). Between the trimmed V and J ends, which lost 8 bases and 4 bases, there was a span of 12 bases. This CDR3 has 12 amino acids. Germline loops: CDR1 SGHDN, CDR2 FVKESK. The CDR3 DNA reads TGTGCCAGCGGAGTGGCGGGTTACGAGCAGTACTTC. Amino acids: CASGVAGYEQYF.

The chain uses TRBV2 and TRBJ1-5, with D uncertain. The CDR3 is 15 residues long. V lost 6 bases and J lost 3, with 15 bases in between. From germline, CDR1 is SNHLY and CDR2 FYNNEI. This chain's CDR3 is CASSVSRTLNQPQHF. In DNA, the CDR3 is TGTGCCAGCAGCGTCTCGAGGACGCTCAATCAGCCCCAGCATTTT.

This clonotype has a handful of counts. The chain is built from TRBV7-9 and TRBJ2-5, with D hard to call. The DNA end lines up better with TRBJ2-7; the J call may be wrong. Germline V lookup: CDR1 SEHNR, CDR2 FQNEAQ (reference sequence). This CDR3 comprises 15 residues. This CDR3 is CASSSTKDILREQYF. The CDR3 bases are TGTGCCAGCAGCTCAACCAAAGACATCCTTCGCGAGCAGTACTTC.

In this sample, this clonotype turned up a few times. V is TRBV3-1 and J is TRBJ1-5; D is uncertain. The CDR3 length is 15 residues. Trimming pared 0 bases from V and 9 bases from J, leaving 15 bases between. In germline, CDR1 is LGHDT, CDR2 YNNKEL (reference sequence). This chain's CDR3 is CASSQDSLAMRPQHF. CDR3 DNA: TGTGCCAGCAGCCAAGATTCGTTGGCCATGCGGCCCCAGCATTTT. Drawing the rest from reference TRBV3-1 and TRBJ1-5, the complete variable domain is DTAVSQTPKYLVTQMGNDKSIKCEQNLGHDTMYWYKQDSKKFLKIMFSYNNKELIINETVPNRFSPKSPDKAHLNLHINSLELGDSAVYFCASSQDSLAMRPQHFGDGTRLSIL.

The CDR3: CASSQDRRGQYF. The CDR3, as DNA: TGTGCCAGCAGCCAAGATCGTAGGGGCCAGTACTTC. The chain links TRBV3-1 to TRBJ2-5; D possibly corresponds to TRBD1 (5 bases). The CDR3 length is 12 residues. CDR1 and CDR2 (germline): LGHDT, YNNKEL (reference sequence). V was pared by 0 bases and J by 10 bases, with 9 bases between.

This clonotype was detected a few times. V and J are TRBV12-3 or TRBV12-4 and TRBJ1-6, with no clear D. The CDR3 length is 15 residues. V lost 8 bases to trimming and J lost 4 bases, with 15 bases between them. The DNA of the CDR3 is TGTGCCAGCTCAGACGTAAAGGGTTATAATTCACCCCTCCACTTT. It translates to CASSDVKGYNSPLHF.

The V call is TRBV20-1, the J call TRBJ1-2, with 10 nucleotides matching TRBD1. V shed 3 bases, J shed 6 bases, and the junction held 10 bases outside the gene matches. This CDR3 comprises 15 residues. CDR1 DFQATT and CDR2 SNEGSKA come from the germline V gene (reference sequence). The chain's CDR3 is CSARDRDRGYHGYTF. The DNA for the CDR3 is TGCAGTGCTAGGGACCGGGACAGGGGTTATCATGGCTACACCTTC.

This chain links TRBV4-1 with TRBJ1-1; a weak D match, TRBD1 (6 bases). Germline V lookup: CDR1 MGHRA, CDR2 YSYEKL. The CDR3 is 15 residues long. Trimming pared 6 bases from V and 2 bases from J, leaving 16 bases between. The CDR3 region is CASRQQGLTNTEAFF. The CDR3 DNA is TGCGCCAGCAGACAACAGGGACTGACAAACACTGAAGCTTTCTTT.

This clonotype was counted ten times or more. V usage is TRBV12-3 or TRBV12-4 and J usage is TRBJ2-3; 7 nucleotides match TRBD1. The CDR3 is made up of 14 amino acids. V trimming: 3 bases; J trimming: 5 bases; junction bases outside the gene matches: 5. For the CDR3, the DNA is TGTGCCAGCAGTTTTTCAGGGGGTCGAGATACGCAGTATTTT. Residues: CASSFSGGRDTQYF.

This rearrangement joins TRBV20-1 to TRBJ2-2; 9 positions match TRBD2. Trimming took 0 bases from V and 5 from J; bases not matched to a gene: 7. Per germline, CDR1 DFQATT and CDR2 SNEGSKA (reference sequence). The CDR3 spans 16 residues. This CDR3 is CSARDYSGGWTGELFF. DNA for the CDR3: TGCAGTGCTAGAGATTACAGCGGGGGGTGGACCGGGGAGCTGTTTTTT.

This chain uses TRBV7-9 with TRBJ1-5; D gene uncertain. This CDR3 region has 13 residues. Germline-derived CDR1 and CDR2 are SEHNR and FQNEAQ (reference sequence). The V and J ends lost 3 bases and 3 bases respectively, with 6 bases between them. In nucleotides, the CDR3 is TGTGCCAGCAGCTTCCAGGACAATCAGCCCCAGCATTTT. It is translated as CASSFQDNQPQHF.

CDR3 loop: CASSLRPLASTDTQYF. The CDR3 DNA reads TGTGCCAGCAGTCTTCGGCCCCTTGCTAGCACAGATACGCAGTATTTT. This rearrangement joins TRBV27 to TRBJ2-3; no reliable D call. This CDR3 is 16 amino acids long. Germline V lookup: CDR1 MNHEY, CDR2 SMNVEV (reference sequence). V shed 5 bases and J shed 0 bases, with 15 bases lying between them.

The V and J genes are TRBV6-2 or TRBV6-3 and TRBJ2-5, with 7 bases lining up with TRBD2. The tail of the sequence fits TRBJ2-1 better, so the J call may be wrong. This CDR3 region has 12 residues. CDR1 is MNHEY, CDR2 SVGEGT, per germline. The CDR3 spells CASSYFSGEQFF. As DNA, the CDR3 is TGTGCCAGCAGTTACTTTAGCGGGGAGCAGTTCTTC.

The chain uses TRBV20-1 and TRBJ2-1, with D possibly TRBD1 on 6 matching bases. The V end lost 1 base, the J end lost 4 bases, and 14 bases lay between the germline ends. Germline loops: CDR1 DFQATT, CDR2 SNEGSKA (reference sequence). CDR3 length: 15 residues. The CDR3 DNA is TGCAGTGCTAGAGCCCCCGGACAGAATTACAATGAGCAGTTCTTC. Protein sequence: CSARAPGQNYNEQFF.

This clonotype was seen only a few times. The rearrangement links TRBV29-1 to TRBJ2-7; 11 bases fit TRBD1. Looked up from germline, CDR1 is SQVTM and CDR2 is ANQGSEA. V shed 6 bases and J 2 bases; nucleotides not matched to a gene: 9. This CDR3 is built from 15 residues. This CDR3 is CSVALRDRGAYEQYF. The CDR3 region has the DNA TGCAGCGTGGCCCTCCGGGACAGGGGGGCCTACGAGCAGTACTTC.

On this clonotype: The CDR3 does not close with the conserved phenylalanine or tryptophan, likely indicating a read error. The chain carries TRBV7-2 and TRBJ2-7; 9 nucleotides agree with TRBD1. CDR1 SGHTA and CDR2 FQGNSA come from the germline V gene. The CDR3 has 13 amino acids. Trimming removed 5 bases from V and 5 bases from J; junction bases left unmatched: 4. The CDR3 region is CASSHGTGNEQYY. As DNA, the CDR3 is TGTGCCAGCAGCCACGGGACAGGGAACGAGCAGTACTAC.

V usage is TRBV7-9 and J usage is TRBJ1-3; D possibly corresponds to TRBD1 (5 bases). Germline CDR1 SEHNR, CDR2 FQNEAQ (reference sequence). This CDR3 has 13 residues. CDR3 residues: CAGRSNSGNTIYF. The CDR3 coding sequence is TGTGCGGGGCGTTCGAACTCTGGAAACACCATATATTTT.